This T cell receptor beta chain was identified during a study of shared clonotypes between healthy human individuals. A single count supports this clone. What it binds is not known. Study-wide points: Clonotypes that were shared across a handful of donors made up around 5% of naive CD4 clonotypes. Clonotypes shared by all four sorted-subset donors had higher generation probabilities than non-shared clonotypes.

Naive CD8 cells, CD45RO-negative and positively selected for CCR7, excluded terminally differentiated effector memory CD45RA+ cells. Germline V gene lookup returns CDR1 MNHEY and CDR2 SMNVEV (reference sequence). The V gene end was trimmed by 6 bases and the J gene end by 7 bases; junction bases not matched to a gene: 16. This CDR3 spans 18 amino acids. Each subset's genomic DNA was split evenly across several immunoSEQ plates. DNA at about 210 ng, around 30,000 T cell genomes, went into sorted-subset replicate PCRs. Repertoires were generated with immunoSEQ multiplex PCR, while TCRdb's copy carries only in-frame clones and drops some. The table shows under 2,000,000 clones, with approximately 95% occurring only once.

The chain links TRBV27 to TRBJ2-7, with TRBD2 matching 15 bases. Sequenced: naive CD8+ T cells sorted from blood. This receptor was identified in a man between 18 and 29 years old in good health. CDR3 DNA: TGTGCCAGCAGCCAGAGGACTAGCGGGAGGGCGGGGATCCTAGAGCAGTACTTC. This translates into CASSQRTSGRAGILEQYF.